This T cell receptor (beta chain) was documented in a study of cytomegalovirus exposure and HLA in healthy donors. Study-wide context: The platform used for the 95 to 150 validation repertoires matched that of the 650 to 750 first-cohort repertoires, a later analysis reported. Study-wide findings and caveats: Subsequent analysis found a tendency for first-cohort TCR clusters to co-occur within the 120 or so validation repertoires. Rarity characterized most TCR sequences, yet some public TCRs appeared in many donors. A few CMV-associated chains were confirmed in vitro to be specific for CMV antigens.

On this clone: Its antigen is still unknown.

Trimming shortened V by 4 bases and J by 7 bases, and 14 bases separated the two germline ends. CDR1 and CDR2 (germline): SGHKS, YYEKEE (reference sequence). The CDR3 spans 13 residues. Sequencing used immunoSEQ multiplex PCR; TCRdb keeps in-frame clones, though not all of them. The sample includes about 60,000 clones, roughly nine tenths of them seen just once. This chain joins TRBV5-5 and TRBJ1-2; D remains ambiguous. This clonotype was obtained from a man aged 18 to 30 in good health and CMV-seronegative. Material: PBMCs. CDR3 DNA sequence: TGTGCCAGCAGCCGAGCTACCCTCTCTGGCTACACCTTC. Its protein product is CASSRATLSGYTF.